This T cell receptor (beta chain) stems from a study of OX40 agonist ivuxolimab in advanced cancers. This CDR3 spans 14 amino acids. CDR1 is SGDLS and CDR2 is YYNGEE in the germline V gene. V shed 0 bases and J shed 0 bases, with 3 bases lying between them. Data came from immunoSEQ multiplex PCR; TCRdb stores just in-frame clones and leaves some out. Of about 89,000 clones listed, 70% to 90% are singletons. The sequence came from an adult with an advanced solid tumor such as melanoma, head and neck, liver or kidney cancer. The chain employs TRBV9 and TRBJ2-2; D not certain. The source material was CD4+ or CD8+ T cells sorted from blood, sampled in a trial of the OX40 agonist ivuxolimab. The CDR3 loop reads CASSVASNTGELFF. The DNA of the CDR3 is TGTGCCAGCAGCGTAGCATCGAACACCGGGGAGCTGTTTTTT.